What follows is one T cell receptor (beta chain) and its context. These data are taken from a study of technical replicates of blood from a handful of donors. V was trimmed by 4 bases and J by 2 bases, leaving 7 bases between them. Germline CDR1 reads SGHRS; CDR2 reads YFSETQ. The CDR3 covers 12 residues. Here immunoSEQ multiplex PCR was the method, and the copy in TCRdb shows in-frame clones only, minus some. This table holds 95,000 to 100,000 clones, approximately 96% found once. The clonotype was recovered from a human donor in good health. The chain is built from TRBV5-1 and TRBJ2-7; D gene unclear. Material for sequencing was T cells isolated from PBMCs. The CDR3 here is CASSHFTYEQYF. The CDR3 DNA sequence: TGCGCCAGCAGCCATTTCACCTACGAGCAGTACTTC.